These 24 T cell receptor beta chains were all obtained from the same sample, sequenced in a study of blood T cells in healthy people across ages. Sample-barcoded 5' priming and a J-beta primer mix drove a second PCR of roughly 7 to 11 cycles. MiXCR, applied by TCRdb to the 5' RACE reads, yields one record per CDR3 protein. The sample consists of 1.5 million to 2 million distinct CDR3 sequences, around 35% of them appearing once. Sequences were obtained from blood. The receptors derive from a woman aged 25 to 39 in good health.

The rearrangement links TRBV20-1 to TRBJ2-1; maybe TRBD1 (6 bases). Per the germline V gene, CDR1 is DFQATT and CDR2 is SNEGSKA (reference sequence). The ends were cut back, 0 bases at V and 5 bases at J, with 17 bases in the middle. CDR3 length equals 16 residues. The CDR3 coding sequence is TGCAGTGCTAGAGATCGGTGGGGGCGTTTAAACAATGAGCAGTTCTTC. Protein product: CSARDRWGRLNNEQFF.

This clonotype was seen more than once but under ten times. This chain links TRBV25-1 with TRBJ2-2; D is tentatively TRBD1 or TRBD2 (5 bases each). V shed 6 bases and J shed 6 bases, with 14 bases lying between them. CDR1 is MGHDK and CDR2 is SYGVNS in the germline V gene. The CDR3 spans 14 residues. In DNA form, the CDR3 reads TGTGCCAGCAGACTCAGGGAGAGGGCCGGGGAGCTGTTTTTT. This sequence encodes CASRLRERAGELFF.

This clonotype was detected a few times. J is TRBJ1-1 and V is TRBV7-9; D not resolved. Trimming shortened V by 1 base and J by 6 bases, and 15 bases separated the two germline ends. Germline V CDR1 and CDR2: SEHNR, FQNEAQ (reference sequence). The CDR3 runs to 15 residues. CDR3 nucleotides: TGTGCCAGCAGCTTAGTTAGCGGAGGGAGCGCTGAAGCTTTCTTT. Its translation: CASSLVSGGSAEAFF.

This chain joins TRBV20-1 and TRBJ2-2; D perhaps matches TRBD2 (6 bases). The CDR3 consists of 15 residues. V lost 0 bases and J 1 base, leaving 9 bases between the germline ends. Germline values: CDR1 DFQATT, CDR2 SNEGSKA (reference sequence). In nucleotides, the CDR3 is TGCAGTGCTAGAGATGGGGGGAAGAACACCGGGGAGCTGTTTTTT. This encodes CSARDGGKNTGELFF.

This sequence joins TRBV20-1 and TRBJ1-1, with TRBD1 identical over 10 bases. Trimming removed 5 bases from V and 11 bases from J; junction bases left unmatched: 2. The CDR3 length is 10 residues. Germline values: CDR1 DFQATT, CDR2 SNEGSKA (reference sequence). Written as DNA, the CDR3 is TGCAGTGCTGGGACAGGGGTTGCTTTCTTT. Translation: CSAGTGVAFF.

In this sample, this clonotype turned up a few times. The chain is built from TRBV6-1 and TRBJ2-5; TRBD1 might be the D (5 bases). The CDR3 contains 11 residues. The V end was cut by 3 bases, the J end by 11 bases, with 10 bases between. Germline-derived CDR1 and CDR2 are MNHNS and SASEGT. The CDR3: CASSDNRLQYF. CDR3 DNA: TGTGCCAGCAGTGATAACAGGTTACAGTACTTC.

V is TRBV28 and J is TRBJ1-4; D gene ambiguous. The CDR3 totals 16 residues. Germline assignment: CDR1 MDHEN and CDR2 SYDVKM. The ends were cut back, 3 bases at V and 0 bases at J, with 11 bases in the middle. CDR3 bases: TGTGCCAGCAGTTTTTCGGCGGGAGCAACTAATGAAAAACTGTTTTTT. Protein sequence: CASSFSAGATNEKLFF.

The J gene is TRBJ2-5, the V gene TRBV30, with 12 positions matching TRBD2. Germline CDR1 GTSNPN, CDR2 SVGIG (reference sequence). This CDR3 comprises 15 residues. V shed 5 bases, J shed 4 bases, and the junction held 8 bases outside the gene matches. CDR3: CAWDLAGGPRETQYF. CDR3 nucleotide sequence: TGTGCCTGGGACCTAGCGGGAGGGCCAAGAGAGACCCAGTACTTC.

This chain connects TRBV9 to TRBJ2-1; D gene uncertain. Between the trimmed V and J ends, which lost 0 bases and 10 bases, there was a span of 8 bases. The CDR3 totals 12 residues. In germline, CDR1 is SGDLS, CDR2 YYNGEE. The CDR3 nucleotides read TGTGCCAGCAGCGTAGTCAATGAGGAGCAGTTCTTC. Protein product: CASSVVNEEQFF.

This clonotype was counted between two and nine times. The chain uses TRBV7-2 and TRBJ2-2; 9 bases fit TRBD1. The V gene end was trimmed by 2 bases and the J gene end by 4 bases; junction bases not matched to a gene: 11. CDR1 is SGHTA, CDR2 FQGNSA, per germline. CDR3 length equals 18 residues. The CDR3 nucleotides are TGTGCCAGCAGCTTAACGGCGATGGGACAGGGCAGCACCGGGGAGCTGTTTTTT. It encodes CASSLTAMGQGSTGELFF.

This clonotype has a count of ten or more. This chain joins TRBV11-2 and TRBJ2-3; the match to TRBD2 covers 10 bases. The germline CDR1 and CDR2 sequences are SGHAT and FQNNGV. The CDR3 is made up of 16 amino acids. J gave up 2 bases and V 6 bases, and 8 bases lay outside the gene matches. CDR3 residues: CASSSGTSVYTDTQYF. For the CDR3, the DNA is TGTGCCAGCAGTTCGGGGACTAGCGTTTACACAGATACGCAGTATTTT. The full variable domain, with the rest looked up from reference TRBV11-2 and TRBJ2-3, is EAGVAQSPRYKIIEKRQSVAFWCNPISGHATLYWYQQILGQGPKLLIQFQNNGVVDDSQLPKDRFSAERLKGVDSTLKIQPAKLEDSAVYLCASSSGTSVYTDTQYFGPGTRLTVL.

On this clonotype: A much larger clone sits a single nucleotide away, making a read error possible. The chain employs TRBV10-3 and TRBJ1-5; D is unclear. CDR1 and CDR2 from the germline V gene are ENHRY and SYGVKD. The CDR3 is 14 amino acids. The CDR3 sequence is CAISGPESNQPRHF. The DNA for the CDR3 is TGTGCCATCAGTGGCCCCGAAAGCAATCAGCCCCGGCATTTT.

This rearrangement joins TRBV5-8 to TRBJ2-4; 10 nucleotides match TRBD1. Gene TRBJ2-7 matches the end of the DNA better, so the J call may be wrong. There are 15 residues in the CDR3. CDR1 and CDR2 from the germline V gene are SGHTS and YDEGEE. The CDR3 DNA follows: TGTGCCAGCAGCGTAGGAGGGACAGGGGAATACGAGCAGTACTTC. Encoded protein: CASSVGGTGEYEQYF.

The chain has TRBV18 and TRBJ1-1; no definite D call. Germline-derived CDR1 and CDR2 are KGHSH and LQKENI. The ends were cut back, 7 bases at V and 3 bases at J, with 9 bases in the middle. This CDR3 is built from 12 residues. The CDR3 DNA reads TGTGCCAGCTACCGGGCCGACACTGAAGCTTTCTTT. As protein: CASYRADTEAFF.

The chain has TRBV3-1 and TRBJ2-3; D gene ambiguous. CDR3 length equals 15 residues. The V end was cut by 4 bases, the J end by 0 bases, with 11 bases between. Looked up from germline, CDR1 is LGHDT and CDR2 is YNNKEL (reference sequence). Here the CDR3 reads CASSPHYPSTDTQYF. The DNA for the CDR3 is TGTGCCAGCAGCCCCCACTACCCTAGCACAGATACGCAGTATTTT.

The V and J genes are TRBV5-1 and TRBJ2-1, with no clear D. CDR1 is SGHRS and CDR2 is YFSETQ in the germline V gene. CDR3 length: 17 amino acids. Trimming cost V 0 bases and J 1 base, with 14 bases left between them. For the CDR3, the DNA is TGCGCCAGCAGCTTGGCAGAGAGGTCCGGATCCTACAATGAGCAGTTCTTC. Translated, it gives CASSLAERSGSYNEQFF.

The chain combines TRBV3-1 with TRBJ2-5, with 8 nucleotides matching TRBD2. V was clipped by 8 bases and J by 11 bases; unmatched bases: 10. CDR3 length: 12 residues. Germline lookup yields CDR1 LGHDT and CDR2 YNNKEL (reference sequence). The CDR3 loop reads CASGSGRFVQYF. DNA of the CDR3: TGTGCCAGCGGGAGCGGGAGATTCGTGCAGTACTTC.

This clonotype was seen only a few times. CDR3 amino acids: CASSFHLGDRAHEQFF. The CDR3 bases are TGTGCCAGCAGCTTCCACCTCGGGGACAGGGCACATGAGCAGTTCTTC. V is TRBV7-9 and J is TRBJ2-1; 9 bases line up with TRBD1. Germline V gene data show CDR1 as SEHNR and CDR2 as FQNEAQ (reference sequence). Trimming removed 3 bases from V and 8 bases from J; junction bases left unmatched: 11. The CDR3 covers 16 residues.

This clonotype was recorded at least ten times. CDR3 loop: CASSVAAGAYEQYF. For the CDR3, the DNA is TGTGCCAGCAGCGTAGCGGCGGGAGCCTACGAGCAGTACTTC. The chain has TRBV9 and TRBJ2-7; 7 bases line up with TRBD2. The germline V gene encodes CDR1 SGDLS and CDR2 YYNGEE. V was pared by 0 bases and J by 2 bases, with 2 bases of the junction left unmatched. This CDR3 has 14 amino acids.

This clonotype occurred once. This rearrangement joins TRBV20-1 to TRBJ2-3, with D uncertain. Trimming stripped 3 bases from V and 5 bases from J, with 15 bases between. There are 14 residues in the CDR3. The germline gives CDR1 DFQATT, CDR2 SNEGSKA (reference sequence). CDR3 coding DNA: TGCAGTGCTAGGCTTCCCGGCAACATAGATACGCAGTATTTT. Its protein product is CSARLPGNIDTQYF.

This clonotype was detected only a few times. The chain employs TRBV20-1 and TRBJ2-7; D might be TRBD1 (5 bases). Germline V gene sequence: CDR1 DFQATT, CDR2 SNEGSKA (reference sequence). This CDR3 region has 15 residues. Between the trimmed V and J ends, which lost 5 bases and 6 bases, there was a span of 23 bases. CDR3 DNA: TGCAGTGCTTATCACACAGGTACCTTGCGATCCGAGCAGTACTTC. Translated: CSAYHTGTLRSEQYF.

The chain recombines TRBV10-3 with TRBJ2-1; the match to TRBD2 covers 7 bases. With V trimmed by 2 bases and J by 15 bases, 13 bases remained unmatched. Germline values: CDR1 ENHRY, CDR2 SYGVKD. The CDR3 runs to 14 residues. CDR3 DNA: TGTGCCATCAGTGAGACTAGCGTTATCGAGGGTCGGTTCTTC. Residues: CAISETSVIEGRFF.

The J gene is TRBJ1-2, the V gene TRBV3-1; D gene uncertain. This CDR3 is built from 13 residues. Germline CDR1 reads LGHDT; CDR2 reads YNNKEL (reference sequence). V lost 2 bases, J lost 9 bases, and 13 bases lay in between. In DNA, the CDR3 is TGTGCCAGCAGCCAATCAAAATTATCAAGCTACACCTTC. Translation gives CASSQSKLSSYTF.

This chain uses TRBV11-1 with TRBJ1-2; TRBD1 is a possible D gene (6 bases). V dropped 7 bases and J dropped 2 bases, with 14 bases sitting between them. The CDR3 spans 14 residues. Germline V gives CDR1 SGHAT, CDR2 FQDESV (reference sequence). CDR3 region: CASTNQGSNYGYTF. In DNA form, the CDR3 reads TGTGCCAGCACCAATCAGGGGTCCAACTATGGCTACACCTTC. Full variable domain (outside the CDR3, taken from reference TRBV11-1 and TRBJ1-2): EAEVAQSPRYKITEKSQAVAFWCDPISGHATLYWYRQILGQGPELLVQFQDESVVDDSQLPKDRFSAERLKGVDSTLKIQPAELGDSAMYLCASTNQGSNYGYTFGSGTRLTVV.